These 26 T cell receptor beta chains came from one sample sequenced in a study of blood T cell repertoires in COVID-19. Only in-frame clones appear in the TCRdb table, and some are missing; sequencing was by immunoSEQ multiplex PCR. The sample lists approximately 120,000 clones; more than 85% were seen once. Specimen: peripheral blood. These receptors were collected from a man aged 45-65 years with COVID-19, enrolled during active disease.

The chain is built from TRBV27 and TRBJ2-1; TRBD2 is a possible D gene (6 bases). Germline V gene data show CDR1 as MNHEY and CDR2 as SMNVEV (reference sequence). The CDR3 runs to 14 residues. V was cut by 3 bases and J by 2 bases, with 8 bases left in between. The CDR3 spells CASSFSGAYNEQFF. In DNA, the CDR3 is TGTGCCAGCAGTTTTAGCGGAGCCTACAATGAGCAGTTCTTC.

This chain links TRBV19 with TRBJ1-6; 7 bases are shared with TRBD1. This CDR3 is 13 amino acids long. In germline, CDR1 is LNHDA, CDR2 SQIVND (reference sequence). Germline trimming cut 5 bases from V and 10 bases from J; bases unmatched to any gene: 5. CDR3 sequence reads: CASSALGGSPLHF. The CDR3, as DNA: TGTGCCAGTAGTGCTCTAGGGGGCTCACCCCTCCACTTT.

V is TRBV9 and J is TRBJ1-4; D possibly corresponds to TRBD1 (6 bases). Trimming took 4 bases from V and 3 from J, leaving 10 bases between them. CDR1 is SGDLS, CDR2 YYNGEE, per germline. The CDR3 has 14 amino acids. CDR3 in amino acids: CASSPDRPNEKLFF. The CDR3 nucleotides are TGTGCCAGCAGCCCCGACAGGCCTAATGAAAAACTGTTTTTT.

The rearrangement uses TRBV19 and TRBJ1-2, with a possible D match to TRBD1 (6 bases). Germline CDR1 and CDR2: LNHDA and SQIVND (reference sequence). The V end was cut by 1 base, the J end by 3 bases, with 15 bases between. The CDR3 has 16 amino acids. The CDR3 loop is CASSIVFRGRDYGYTF. CDR3 DNA: TGTGCCAGTAGTATAGTTTTCAGGGGACGAGACTATGGCTACACCTTC. Full variable domain (outside the CDR3, taken from reference TRBV19 and TRBJ1-2): DGGITQSPKYLFRKEGQNVTLSCEQNLNHDAMYWYRQDPGQGLRLIYYSQIVNDFQKGDIAEGYSVSREKKESFPLTVTSAQKNPTAFYLCASSIVFRGRDYGYTFGSGTRLTVV.

This chain uses TRBV19 with TRBJ2-1; D is perhaps TRBD2 (6 bases). This CDR3 is built from 15 residues. CDR1 LNHDA and CDR2 SQIVND come from the germline V gene (reference sequence). Trimming removed 5 bases at V and 6 bases at J, with 17 bases between. CDR3 protein: CASSPGLAQRNEQFF. DNA of the CDR3: TGTGCCAGTAGTCCCGGGCTAGCGCAACGCAATGAGCAGTTCTTC.

V usage is TRBV29-1 and J usage is TRBJ2-5, with 7 positions matching TRBD2. The ends lost 7 bases at V and 1 base at J; junction bases unmatched: 12. The CDR3 sequence is 15 residues long. The germline CDR1 and CDR2 sequences are SQVTM and ANQGSEA. The CDR3 DNA sequence: TGCAGCGCTACACTAGCGCGAGACTCCCAAGAGACCCAGTACTTC. It encodes CSATLARDSQETQYF.

The rearrangement links TRBV6-5 to TRBJ2-3; D might be TRBD1 (6 bases). V shed 0 bases and J shed 12 bases, with 7 bases lying between them. The CDR3 runs to 11 residues. The germline gives CDR1 MNHEY, CDR2 SVGAGI. Written as DNA, the CDR3 is TGTGCCAGCAGTTACTCGGGGACACAGTATTTT. The encoded protein is CASSYSGTQYF.

The CDR3 DNA follows: TGCGCCAGCAGCTTAGCTCCGGGACTAGCGGGTTACGAGCAGTACTTC. Its protein product is CASSLAPGLAGYEQYF. The chain combines TRBV5-1 with TRBJ2-7; 12 bases agree with TRBD2. The J segment lost 4 bases and the V segment lost 2 bases, leaving 7 bases of the junction unmatched. The V gene's germline CDR1 is SGHRS and CDR2 YFSETQ. The CDR3 has 16 amino acids.

V is TRBV6-1 and J is TRBJ2-5; TRBD2 aligns across 9 bases. CDR3 size: 17 residues. The V and J ends lost 3 bases and 5 bases, in that order; junction bases with no gene match: 13. Germline V gene lookup returns CDR1 MNHNS and CDR2 SASEGT. CDR3 loop: CASSEVTSGGGGETQYF. As DNA, the CDR3 is TGTGCCAGCAGTGAGGTGACTAGCGGAGGGGGTGGGGAGACCCAGTACTTC.

The chain joins TRBV24-1 to TRBJ2-3; 13 bases map to TRBD2. Germline CDR1 and CDR2: KGHDR and SFDVKD. CDR3 length: 16 amino acids. With V trimmed by 4 bases and J by 5 bases, 5 bases remained unmatched. The CDR3 bases are TGTGCCACCAGTGACCGACTAGCGGGAGGTATAGATACGCAGTATTTT. It translates to CATSDRLAGGIDTQYF.

The chain is built from TRBV29-1 and TRBJ2-1; D perhaps matches TRBD2 (6 bases). The V gene's germline CDR1 is SQVTM and CDR2 ANQGSEA. The CDR3 covers 14 residues. V lost 7 bases, J lost 4 bases, and 17 bases lay in between. CDR3 residues: CSAAGSGVYNEQFF. DNA of the CDR3: TGCAGCGCCGCCGGGAGTGGTGTTTACAATGAGCAGTTCTTC.

The chain couples TRBV5-5 to TRBJ2-1, with unresolved D. This CDR3 region has 15 residues. The germline gives CDR1 SGHKS, CDR2 YYEKEE (reference sequence). V lost 5 bases and J lost 1, with 13 bases in between. The CDR3 loop is CASSRIGGSYNEQFF. In DNA, the CDR3 is TGTGCCAGCAGTCGAATTGGCGGTTCCTACAATGAGCAGTTCTTC.

This rearrangement joins TRBV2 to TRBJ1-1; D gene uncertain. Trimming pared 4 bases from V and 1 base from J, leaving 7 bases between. CDR3 size: 13 residues. Per the germline V gene, CDR1 is SNHLY and CDR2 is FYNNEI. In DNA, the CDR3 is TGTGCCAGCAGTGGAGGGCCGAACACTGAAGCTTTCTTT. Amino acid sequence: CASSGGPNTEAFF.

In its sample, this clone was seen once. The V and J genes are TRBV10-3 and TRBJ1-1; 9 bases fit TRBD1. J gave up 2 bases and V 8 bases, and 9 bases lay outside the gene matches. The CDR3 is 15 amino acids. Germline V gene lookup returns CDR1 ENHRY and CDR2 SYGVKD. CDR3 sequence (DNA): TGTGCCATCGCAGCCGGGACAGGGTTAAACACTGAAGCTTTCTTT. Translation gives CAIAAGTGLNTEAFF.

This rearrangement joins TRBV27 to TRBJ2-2, with TRBD1 as a possible D gene (5 bases). V was pared by 6 bases and J by 0 bases, with 11 bases between. The CDR3 is 15 amino acids. CDR1 is MNHEY, CDR2 SMNVEV, per germline (reference sequence). CDR3 nucleotide sequence: TGTGCCAGCAGCCGACAGCGCTCGAACACCGGGGAGCTGTTTTTT. As protein: CASSRQRSNTGELFF.

The chain recombines TRBV28 with TRBJ1-2, with a weak D call TRBD1 (5 bases). Deletions cut 5 bases from V and 9 bases from J, with 10 bases between. In germline, CDR1 is MDHEN, CDR2 SYDVKM. CDR3 size: 11 residues. In DNA, the CDR3 is TGTGCCAGCAGTAACAGGCCTAGCTACACCTTC. Its translation is CASSNRPSYTF.

The chain is built from TRBV5-3 and TRBJ2-5, with 9 bases matching TRBD1. TRBV5-3 is filed as an ORF, its function uncertain. The CDR3 contains 14 residues. The junction had 6 bases not matched to a gene; V was cut back by 4 bases and J by 5 bases. The chain's CDR3 is CARSPGQGRETQYF. The CDR3 DNA follows: TGTGCCAGAAGCCCGGGACAGGGCCGTGAGACCCAGTACTTC.

The V call is TRBV28, the J call TRBJ2-7; TRBD1 matches at 8 bases. This CDR3 spans 14 amino acids. Germline values: CDR1 MDHEN, CDR2 SYDVKM. With V trimmed by 3 bases and J by 7 bases, 8 bases remained unmatched. Here the CDR3 DNA reads TGTGCCAGCAGTTTGGACAGGGTGGTAATTGAGCAGTACTTC. The encoded protein is CASSLDRVVIEQYF.

The genes are TRBV4-1 and TRBJ1-1; D unresolved. The CDR3 length is 15 residues. Per the germline V gene, CDR1 is MGHRA and CDR2 is YSYEKL. The V gene lost 0 bases and the J gene lost 1 base, with 9 bases spanning the gap. CDR3 loop: CASSQEETGNTEAFF. The DNA of the CDR3 is TGCGCCAGCAGCCAAGAGGAGACGGGGAACACTGAAGCTTTCTTT.

The V gene is TRBV2, the J gene TRBJ2-2; a weak D match, TRBD2 (6 bases). There are 14 residues in the CDR3. CDR1 and CDR2 from the germline V gene are SNHLY and FYNNEI. The V and J ends lost 8 bases and 5 bases respectively, with 15 bases between them. CDR3 sequence reads: CASGAREKTGELFF. The CDR3 DNA is TGTGCCAGCGGCGCCCGGGAGAAGACCGGGGAGCTGTTTTTT.

This clone was observed once. The J gene is TRBJ2-1, the V gene TRBV29-1; D may be TRBD2 (6 bases). This CDR3 is built from 13 residues. The V gene lost 6 bases and the J gene lost 5 bases, with 14 bases spanning the gap. Per germline, CDR1 SQVTM and CDR2 ANQGSEA. The CDR3 loop is CSVAPGLDNEQFF. DNA for the CDR3: TGCAGCGTCGCACCGGGACTTGACAATGAGCAGTTCTTC.

This chain joins TRBV5-1 and TRBJ1-1; no reliable D call. The germline gives CDR1 SGHRS, CDR2 YFSETQ. The CDR3 is 15 amino acids. Trimming stripped 0 bases from V and 8 bases from J, with 17 bases between. The CDR3 DNA is TGCGCCAGCAGCTTGGAGTCAGGACTCGCGGGGGAAGCTTTCTTT. Protein product: CASSLESGLAGEAFF.

The chain has TRBV4-3 and TRBJ1-4; no reliable D call. The germline V gene has CDR1 LGHNA and CDR2 YSLEER. Trimming pared 2 bases from V and 8 bases from J, leaving 9 bases between. This CDR3 spans 13 amino acids. Written as DNA, the CDR3 is TGCGCCAGCAGCCAATTTTCGGGGGAAAAACTGTTTTTT. Protein product: CASSQFSGEKLFF.

The CDR3 nucleotides are TGTGCCAGCAGTTACTCGGGGCCAGATACGCAGTATTTT. Encoded protein: CASSYSGPDTQYF. The J gene is TRBJ2-3, the V gene TRBV6-6; D may be TRBD1 (5 bases). V was pared by 0 bases and J by 4 bases, with 5 bases between. The CDR3 spans 13 residues. In germline, CDR1 is MNHNY, CDR2 SVGAGI (reference sequence).

V gene TRBV12-5 combines with J gene TRBJ2-3, with D perhaps TRBD2 (5 bases). The CDR3 contains 13 residues. Germline values: CDR1 LGHNT, CDR2 FRNRAP. The V gene lost 6 bases and the J gene lost 4 bases, with 11 bases spanning the gap. CDR3 in amino acids: CASGPAGADTQYF. The CDR3 DNA reads as TGTGCTAGTGGCCCCGCCGGGGCAGATACGCAGTATTTT.

V gene TRBV28 combines with J gene TRBJ2-7, with D possibly TRBD1 on 6 matching bases. The germline V gene encodes CDR1 MDHEN and CDR2 SYDVKM. The V gene lost 5 bases and the J gene lost 6 bases, with 23 bases spanning the gap. The CDR3 sequence is 16 residues long. CDR3 sequence (DNA): TGTGCCAGCAGTCCTTCGACCGGGACAAGGGCCTTCGAGCAGTACTTC. It specifies CASSPSTGTRAFEQYF.